This T cell receptor (beta chain) was identified during a study of lymphopenia after photon versus proton radiotherapy (dated by TCRdb to about 2019). Background on the whole study: Photon and proton radiation therapy were compared by the study for their immunological effects in patients with gastrointestinal tumors who developed high-grade lymphopenia. The cohort comprised about 19 patients with gastrointestinal tumors who received either photon or proton therapy and then developed lymphopenia. The study was designed to characterize how the impact on the immune system differs between the two radiation modalities.

According to the germline V gene, CDR1 reads KGHSH and CDR2 reads LQKENI. V loses 3 bases, J loses 5 bases, and the germline ends lie 13 bases apart. Counted from cysteine to phenylalanine, this CDR3 has 14 amino acids. Only CDR3 DNA remains: 42 bases, in frame from the first base. General study outcomes and caveats: Relative stability during treatment was observed in proton-treated patients, whereas loss of naive T cells and TCR diversity and gain of effector/memory populations were observed in photon-treated patients. The survival association was assessed only in patients who died, and the authors presented better survival with proton therapy as a possibility rather than a demonstrated result. Once the lymphocyte count had reached its nadir, the repertoires of photon-treated patients showed oligoclonal expansion, particularly of CD8+ Temra cells, and this expansion drove the decline in diversity. Across the cohort, an inverse correlation was found between a larger post-nadir drop in TCR diversity and overall survival time among patients who died.

Library preparation used the immunoSEQ multiplex PCR assay. T cell repertoires were profiled with deep sequencing of rearranged TCR beta loci together with multiparametric flow cytometry. In its TCRdb copy, this immuneACCESS table keeps in-frame sequences only and misses some clones. Where compared with another copy, unresolved V genes explain less than half of these, and the others have no known cause. The sample table contains about 45,000 clones; only one count was recorded for roughly 85% of them. The ten largest clones represent 2% to 2.5% of the sample. For this clone: What antigen it recognizes has not been identified. No per-base quality is available; no much larger clone lies one base away.

Sequenced here: peripheral blood, sampled from a patient treated with photon-based radiotherapy. The TCR comes from a man aged 40-49 years with gastric cancer. The chain couples TRBV18 to TRBJ1-1; possibly the D gene is TRBD1, per 5 matching bases. This receptor carries the CDR3 CASSPFLGETEAFF. The nucleotide sequence is given as TGTGCCAGCTCACCTTTCTTGGGGGAGACTGAAGCTTTCTTT.